One sample yielded the 17 T cell receptor beta chains listed below, sequenced in a study of T cell responses to AZD1222 COVID-19 vaccine. Sequencing used immunoSEQ multiplex PCR; TCRdb keeps in-frame clones, though not all of them. The sample has about 130,000 clones, around 92% seen once. Sequencing was performed on peripheral blood, taken on day 0 of AZD1222 vaccination. These receptors all stem from an adult in good health.

The V gene is TRBV6-2 or TRBV6-3, the J gene TRBJ2-7; weak D call: TRBD2 (6 bases). This CDR3 region has 16 residues. Germline CDR1 reads MNHEY; CDR2 reads SVGEGT. Trimming removed 0 bases at V and 4 bases at J, with 16 bases between. The CDR3 sequence is CASSYSTSGALYEQYF. The CDR3 DNA sequence: TGTGCCAGCAGTTACTCGACTTCGGGAGCTTTATACGAGCAGTACTTC.

The V gene is TRBV5-6, the J gene TRBJ2-7, with 13 bases fitting TRBD2. CDR1 and CDR2 from the germline V gene are SGHDT and YYEEEE. This CDR3 is built from 19 residues. With V trimmed by 0 bases and J by 2 bases, 11 bases remained unmatched. The CDR3 region is CASSLAYLGLAGRTYEQYF. The CDR3 DNA sequence: TGTGCCAGCAGCTTGGCGTACTTGGGACTAGCGGGGCGGACCTACGAGCAGTACTTC.

The J gene is TRBJ2-7, the V gene TRBV6-5; D ambiguous. The V gene's germline CDR1 is MNHEY and CDR2 SVGAGI. With 0 bases removed from V and 4 bases from J, the gap between germline ends came to 7 bases. The CDR3 has 13 residues. The CDR3 loop reads CASSYSQTYEQYF. The CDR3 region has the DNA TGTGCCAGCAGTTACTCTCAGACTTACGAGCAGTACTTC.

The chain joins TRBV12-3 or TRBV12-4 to TRBJ1-5; perhaps TRBD1 as D (5 bases). V dropped 8 bases and J dropped 11 bases, with 19 bases sitting between them. The CDR3 totals 13 residues. The CDR3 is CASANSPAGAQHF. The CDR3 nucleotides are TGTGCCAGCGCTAACAGTCCCGCGGGGGCCCAGCATTTT.

This clone was seen a few times. The chain employs TRBV29-1 and TRBJ2-1; TRBD1 agrees at 8 bases. CDR3 length equals 12 residues. The V segment lost 5 bases and the J segment 8 bases; nucleotides outside the gene matches: 5. Germline V gene lookup returns CDR1 SQVTM and CDR2 ANQGSEA. Here the CDR3 DNA reads TGCAGCGTTCGGACAGGGTACGATGAGCAGTTCTTC. Translating it yields CSVRTGYDEQFF.

V is TRBV9 and J is TRBJ1-2; 9 bases line up with TRBD1. This CDR3 region has 16 residues. The V gene end was trimmed by 4 bases and the J gene end by 7 bases; junction bases not matched to a gene: 14. Germline V CDR1 and CDR2: SGDLS, YYNGEE. The CDR3 region has the DNA TGTGCCAGCAGCTCGAGACAGGGGGATTCTCCTTCTGGCTACACCTTC. Protein product: CASSSRQGDSPSGYTF.

This rearrangement joins TRBV10-2 to TRBJ2-3; TRBD2 agrees at 10 bases. Germline CDR1 reads WSHSY; CDR2 reads SAAADI. Losses at the gene ends were 6 bases for V and 2 bases for J; bases not matched to a gene: 5. CDR3 length equals 15 residues. CDR3 bases: TGCGCCAGCAGCAGGACTAGCGGACCCACAGATACGCAGTATTTT. Translation: CASSRTSGPTDTQYF.

This clone has a handful of counts. The chain joins TRBV18 to TRBJ2-1, with TRBD2 matching over 7 bases. Per the germline V gene, CDR1 is KGHSH and CDR2 is LQKENI. The V gene end was trimmed by 5 bases and the J gene end by 6 bases; junction bases not matched to a gene: 10. The CDR3 length is 15 residues. CDR3 sequence reads: CASSGAGVMGNEQFF. The CDR3 DNA sequence: TGTGCCAGCTCAGGGGCGGGAGTTATGGGCAATGAGCAGTTCTTC. The full variable domain, in which reference TRBV18 and TRBJ2-1 provide the parts outside the CDR3, is NAGVMQNPRHLVRRRGQEARLRCSPMKGHSHVYWYRQLPEEGLKFMVYLQKENIIDESGMPKERFSAEFPKEGPSILRIQQVVRGDSAAYFCASSGAGVMGNEQFFGPGTRLTVL.

The J gene is TRBJ2-7, the V gene TRBV19, with 8 nucleotides matching TRBD1. V lost 7 bases, J lost 2 bases, and 4 bases stayed unmatched. Germline V CDR1 and CDR2: LNHDA, SQIVND (reference sequence). The CDR3 runs 13 residues. In nucleotides, the CDR3 is TGTGCCAGTACCGGGACAGGCCCCTACGAGCAGTACTTC. Its protein is CASTGTGPYEQYF.

The V and J genes are TRBV27 and TRBJ1-1; the D gene is possibly TRBD1 (6 bases). V was clipped by 3 bases and J by 0 bases, with 11 bases between them. This CDR3 has 15 amino acids. Looked up from germline, CDR1 is MNHEY and CDR2 is SMNVEV (reference sequence). CDR3 protein: CASSFDRLMNTEAFF. As DNA, the CDR3 is TGTGCCAGCAGTTTCGACAGGTTAATGAACACTGAAGCTTTCTTT.

This chain uses TRBV4-3 with TRBJ2-3; 8 bases fit TRBD2. This CDR3 has 17 residues. Germline V gene lookup returns CDR1 LGHNA and CDR2 YSLEER. J lost 5 bases, V lost 4 bases, and 14 bases had no gene match. The CDR3 sequence is CASSRQLSGINGDTQYF. The DNA of the CDR3 is TGCGCCAGCAGCCGACAGCTTAGCGGGATAAACGGAGATACGCAGTATTTT.

A few counts support this clone. This chain links TRBV18 with TRBJ2-7; TRBD1 might be the D (6 bases). CDR3 length: 14 amino acids. Trimming removed 8 bases from V and 4 bases from J, with 18 bases in between. Germline CDR1 KGHSH, CDR2 LQKENI. The CDR3 DNA sequence: TGTGCCAGCGCTACAGAGGACAGAAAATACGAGCAGTACTTC. Encoded protein: CASATEDRKYEQYF.

The rearrangement joins TRBV7-9 to TRBJ1-1; D may be TRBD1 (5 bases). This CDR3 is 15 amino acids long. The germline V gene encodes CDR1 SEHNR and CDR2 FQNEAQ (reference sequence). Deletions cut 8 bases from V and 7 bases from J, with 23 bases between. CDR3 region: CASVSGGDRYLEAFF. The DNA for the CDR3 is TGTGCCAGCGTGTCCGGAGGGGACCGATACCTTGAAGCTTTCTTT.

CDR3 loop: CASSLDTGTGNTIYF. The CDR3 DNA follows: TGTGCCAGCAGCTTAGATACAGGGACTGGAAACACCATATATTTT. This rearrangement joins TRBV11-3 to TRBJ1-3; D is possibly TRBD1 (6 bases). With 0 bases removed from V and 2 bases from J, the gap between germline ends came to 8 bases. Germline V gene sequence: CDR1 SGHNT, CDR2 YENEEA. The CDR3 is 15 residues long.

V and J are TRBV7-2 and TRBJ2-7; the match to TRBD2 covers 14 bases. With V trimmed by 5 bases and J by 4 bases, 4 bases remained unmatched. The CDR3 is 15 amino acids. Germline V gives CDR1 SGHTA, CDR2 FQGNSA. The CDR3 sequence: CASSTGTSGGYEQYF. CDR3 nucleotides: TGTGCCAGCAGCACCGGGACTAGCGGGGGTTACGAGCAGTACTTC.

The CDR3 region is CAIRGDRGPDTQYF. CDR3 sequence (DNA): TGTGCCATCAGAGGGGACAGGGGACCAGATACGCAGTATTTT. The chain has TRBV10-3 and TRBJ2-3, with TRBD1 matching 10 bases. CDR3 size: 14 residues. After removal of 6 bases from V and 4 bases from J, the junction contained 4 bases not matched to a gene. Looked up from germline, CDR1 is ENHRY and CDR2 is SYGVKD.

The chain carries TRBV27 and TRBJ1-2; 8 nucleotides match TRBD1. CDR3 size: 16 residues. The germline V gene has CDR1 MNHEY and CDR2 SMNVEV (reference sequence). J was trimmed by 6 bases and V by 4 bases; bases with no gene match: 13. CDR3 sequence reads: CASSSRTGRGMHGYTF. The CDR3 DNA sequence: TGTGCCAGCAGTTCTAGGACAGGGCGGGGTATGCATGGCTACACCTTC.